This TCR beta chain was sequenced during a study of T cells in Graves' hyperthyroidism and ophthalmopathy. In the study overall: At the time of initial diagnosis and before any treatment, peripheral blood was collected.

About this clonotype: What it binds is unknown.

The study enrolled patients aged 18 to 65 with newly diagnosed hyperthyroidism of under 2 months' duration. The CDR3 consists of 13 residues. Looked up from germline, CDR1 is SSHAT and CDR2 is FNYEAQ (reference sequence). V lost 1 base, J lost 6 bases, and 8 bases lay in between. Study findings and constraints: Onset of ophthalmopathy came a median approximately 6.8 months after the model predicted it. Most expanded thyroid clonotypes above 0.001 recurred in blood.

What was amplified from RNA transcripts were TCR beta CDR3 regions. Researchers ran a first-round RT-PCR on the TCR CDR3 using the HTBI primer set. Using its own MiXCR run on the multiplex PCR reads, TCRdb lists one record per CDR3 protein. The sample consists of roughly 740,000 distinct CDR3 sequences, approximately 16% of them appearing once. This clonotype was sampled from a man younger than 35 with Graves' hyperthyroidism. V is TRBV7-7 and J is TRBJ2-3; D is uncertain. The sequencing sample was made of blood. The CDR3 nucleotides are TGTGCCAGCAGCTTAGAGTTGCGGGATACGCAGTATTTT. This translates into CASSLELRDTQYF.